These T cell receptor beta chains were read from a single sample in a study of blood T cell repertoires in COVID-19. The table came from immunoSEQ multiplex PCR; TCRdb's copy has only in-frame clones and leaves some out. Counted here are some 110,000 clones, under 85% occurring once; the ten biggest clones make up more than 13%. Sequences were obtained from peripheral blood. Source of these receptors: a woman aged 60-70 years with acute or convalescent COVID-19. The CDR3 runs from the conserved cysteine through the conserved F or W. The D gene is left open where the match is weak. The size field is filled for only some rows; it gives once, few, many or a size class.

J | size | D | V | CDR3 | DNA
TRBJ2-1 | once | TRBD1 | TRBV3-1/TRBV3-2 | CASSQASSPGTENNEQFF | TGTGCCAGCAGCCAAGCCTCCTCCCCCGGGACAGAAAACAATGAGCAGTTCTTC
TRBJ1-1 | - | - | TRBV7-8 | CASSLAETYNTEAFF | TGTGCCAGCAGCTTAGCTGAAACATATAACACTGAAGCTTTCTTT
TRBJ1-6 | - | - | TRBV5-1 | CASSLGGEASPLHF | TGCGCCAGCAGCTTGGGGGGGGAGGCTTCACCCCTCCACTTT
TRBJ2-3 | - | TRBD2 | TRBV10-3 | CAISELGLSTDTQYF | TGTGCCATCAGTGAGTTGGGACTATCGACAGATACGCAGTATTTT
TRBJ2-5 | - | TRBD2 | TRBV11-2 | CASSFSTSDLKGETQYF | TGTGCCAGCAGCTTTAGCACTAGCGACCTAAAAGGGGAGACCCAGTACTTC
TRBJ1-5 | once | TRBD1 | TRBV7-6 | CASSSADRGIHQPQHF | TGTGCCAGCAGCTCGGCGGACAGGGGCATTCATCAGCCCCAGCATTTT
TRBJ1-2 | - | TRBD1 | TRBV5-1 | CASSLGTGKQDGYTF | TGCGCCAGCAGCCTCGGGACAGGGAAACAGGACGGCTACACCTTC
TRBJ2-2 | - | - | TRBV27 | CASSYGNTGELFF | TGTGCCAGCAGTTACGGGAACACCGGGGAGCTGTTTTTT
TRBJ2-1 | - | TRBD2 | TRBV19 | CASSATSGSYNEQFF | TGTGCCAGTAGCGCCACTAGCGGGAGCTACAATGAGCAGTTCTTC
TRBJ2-3 | - | TRBD2 | TRBV11-3 | CASSTKGTSGSGLTDTQYF | TGTGCCAGCAGTACGAAGGGGACTAGCGGAAGTGGCCTAACAGATACGCAGTATTTT
TRBJ2-7 | few | - | TRBV6-5 | CASGERWRNSYEQYF | TGTGCCAGCGGAGAGAGGTGGAGAAATTCCTACGAGCAGTACTTC
TRBJ2-7 | - | TRBD1 | TRBV5-1 | CASSKAPGQGSYEQYF | TGCGCCAGCAGCAAGGCTCCGGGACAGGGGTCCTACGAGCAGTACTTC
TRBJ2-7 | once | - | TRBV19 | CASSISGVFNEQYF | TGTGCCAGTAGTATATCGGGGGTATTCAACGAGCAGTACTTC
TRBJ2-3 | - | - | TRBV5-8 | CASSFRGTTDTQYF | TGTGCCAGCAGCTTCCGGGGGACGACAGATACGCAGTATTTT
TRBJ1-2 | - | TRBD1 | TRBV28 | CASILTGGTRYGYTF | TGTGCCAGCATCCTTACAGGGGGCACGAGGTATGGCTACACCTTC
TRBJ2-5 | - | TRBD1 | TRBV29-1 | CSGGTGSQETQYF | TGCAGCGGTGGGACAGGCTCGCAAGAGACCCAGTACTTC
TRBJ1-5 | - | TRBD1 | TRBV6-5 | CASSTGGGQPQHF | TGTGCCAGCAGTACAGGGGGCGGGCAGCCCCAGCATTTT
TRBJ1-6 | - | - | TRBV6-1 | CASSEFDAGRGSSYNSPLHF | TGTGCCAGCAGTGAATTTGACGCAGGCCGGGGGAGCTCCTATAATTCACCCCTCCACTTT
TRBJ2-7 | - | TRBD1 | TRBV5-1 | CASSLQGDSYEQYF | TGCGCCAGCAGCTTGCAGGGGGACTCCTACGAGCAGTACTTC
TRBJ2-7 | - | TRBD2 | TRBV5-4 | CATSGGSAYEQYF | TGTGCCACTTCGGGAGGCTCTGCCTACGAGCAGTACTTC
TRBJ1-6 | - | - | TRBV3-1/TRBV3-2 | CASSPDISYSPLHF | TGTGCCAGCAGCCCGGACATTTCCTATTCACCCCTCCACTTT
TRBJ1-1 | once | TRBD1 | TRBV5-1 | CASSVQGGSNTEAFF | TGCGCCAGCAGCGTACAGGGGGGAAGTAACACTGAAGCTTTCTTT
TRBJ2-2 | - | TRBD2 | TRBV7-9 | CASSKLPGLAGTGELFF | TGTGCCAGCAGCAAACTTCCGGGACTAGCGGGCACCGGGGAGCTGTTTTTT
TRBJ1-5 | - | TRBD1 | TRBV30 | CAWSAGTGTQPQHF | TGTGCCTGGAGTGCCGGGACAGGGACCCAGCCCCAGCATTTT
TRBJ2-3 | - | - | TRBV19 | CASSIRQFTDTQYF | TGTGCCAGTAGTATCCGACAGTTCACAGATACGCAGTATTTT
TRBJ1-2 | - | - | TRBV18 | CASSLSGGNYGYTF | TGTGCCAGCTCCCTCTCCGGTGGTAACTATGGCTACACCTTC
TRBJ1-1 | - | - | TRBV7-9 | CASSSGTRRFAEAFF | TGTGCCAGCAGCTCCGGGACAAGAAGGTTCGCTGAAGCTTTCTTT
TRBJ1-3 | few | TRBD1 | TRBV7-2 | CASSLGTAGNTIYF | TGTGCCAGCAGCCTTGGGACAGCTGGAAACACCATATATTTT